These 24 T cell receptor beta chains were all obtained from the same sample, sequenced in a study of beta chain features in type 1 diabetes. Study-wide results and caveats: Among patients with Type 1 diabetes, TCRB CDR3s were moderately but significantly shorter in every one of the four CD4+ subsets.

The study reverse transcribed the entire isolated RNA, so it sequenced expressed TCRB transcripts. Assay used: immunoSEQ multiplex PCR; TCRdb lists only in-frame clones, some missing. The sample has around 130,000 clones, around 8.8% seen once. The antigens of these receptors remain unknown. The sequenced sample consisted of central memory CD4+ T cells from blood. The source is a man younger than 40 with type 1 diabetes.

This clone was counted between two and nine times. V and J are TRBV19 and TRBJ1-1; 7 bases map to TRBD1. Per the germline V gene, CDR1 is LNHDA and CDR2 is SQIVND (reference sequence). CDR3 length: 14 residues. With V trimmed by 6 bases and J by 4 bases, 8 bases remained unmatched. The CDR3 DNA reads TGTGCCAGTAGACGAGACTGGGACAGCACTGAAGCTTTCTTT. Protein sequence: CASRRDWDSTEAFF. Together with reference TRBV19 and TRBJ1-1, the CDR3 gives the full variable domain: DGGITQSPKYLFRKEGQNVTLSCEQNLNHDAMYWYRQDPGQGLRLIYYSQIVNDFQKGDIAEGYSVSREKKESFPLTVTSAQKNPTAFYLCASRRDWDSTEAFFGQGTRLTVV.

This clone was found a few times. The chain is built from TRBV6-1 and TRBJ2-1; 13 nucleotides line up with TRBD2. The ends lost 4 bases at V and 5 bases at J; junction bases unmatched: 2. Germline lookup yields CDR1 MNHNS and CDR2 SASEGT. The CDR3 extends over 15 amino acids. CDR3 sequence: CASSAGTSGNNEQFF. Here the CDR3 DNA reads TGTGCCAGCAGTGCCGGGACTAGCGGGAACAATGAGCAGTTCTTC.

This clone was recorded a few times. The rearrangement uses TRBV4-3 and TRBJ1-2; the D is unclear. CDR1 LGHNA and CDR2 YSLEER come from the germline V gene. V was pared by 0 bases and J by 6 bases, with 11 bases between. CDR3 length equals 14 residues. The CDR3 DNA reads TGCGCCAGCAGCCAAGAGCCGGGAATTGATGGCTACACCTTC. Its translation: CASSQEPGIDGYTF.

This chain joins TRBV5-8 and TRBJ2-1; TRBD2 matches at 7 bases. The CDR3 is 17 amino acids. V lost 5 bases and J lost 3; bases outside the gene matches: 14. Germline V CDR1 and CDR2: SGHTS, YDEGEE. The CDR3 loop is CASSGVIAGYFYNEQFF. CDR3 DNA: TGTGCCAGCAGTGGCGTGATAGCGGGCTATTTCTACAATGAGCAGTTCTTC. The full variable domain, completed using reference TRBV5-8 and TRBJ2-1, is EAGVTQSPTHLIKTRGQQATLRCSPISGHTSVYWYQQALGLGLQFLLWYDEGEERNRGNFPPRFSGRQFPNYSSELNVNALELEDSALYLCASSGVIAGYFYNEQFFGPGTRLTVL.

This sequence joins TRBV6-1 and TRBJ2-5, with D hard to call. The length of the CDR3 is 9 residues. Germline CDR1 is MNHNS and CDR2 is SASEGT. Trimming took off 11 bases at V and 7 bases at J, with 8 bases between the two ends. This CDR3 reads CAGGLTQYF. The CDR3 nucleotides are TGTGCCGGCGGCCTGACCCAGTACTTC.

The V and J genes are TRBV11-2 and TRBJ2-3, with 8 bases lining up with TRBD2. CDR3 length: 15 amino acids. Losses at the gene ends were 1 base for V and 7 bases for J; bases not matched to a gene: 7. Germline V gene lookup returns CDR1 SGHAT and CDR2 FQNNGV. This CDR3 reads CASSLASGGGYTQYF. As DNA, the CDR3 is TGTGCCAGCAGCTTAGCCAGCGGGGGAGGGTATACGCAGTATTTT.

This clone occurred a few times. This chain uses TRBV2 with TRBJ2-1; D may be TRBD1 (6 bases). CDR1 and CDR2 from the germline V gene are SNHLY and FYNNEI. The CDR3 contains 11 residues. The V end lost 6 bases, the J end lost 10 bases, and 10 bases lay between the germline ends. CDR3 sequence: CASSKQGEQFF. CDR3 bases: TGTGCCAGCAGCAAACAGGGAGAGCAGTTCTTC. The full variable domain, its missing parts supplied by reference TRBV2 and TRBJ2-1, is EPEVTQTPSHQVTQMGQEVILRCVPISNHLYFYWYRQILGQKVEFLVSFYNNEISEKSEIFDDQFSVERPDGSNFTLKIRSTKLEDSAMYFCASSKQGEQFFGPGTRLTVL.

V gene TRBV9 combines with J gene TRBJ2-5, with 7 positions matching TRBD2. CDR3 length: 14 residues. The germline V gene encodes CDR1 SGDLS and CDR2 YYNGEE. Unmatched junction bases numbered 5, after V lost 4 bases and J lost 2 bases. CDR3 region: CASSSSGRQETQYF. CDR3 in DNA: TGTGCCAGCAGCTCCTCCGGGAGGCAAGAGACCCAGTACTTC.

The genes are TRBV6-1 and TRBJ2-7; TRBD1 agrees at 8 bases. V was pared by 4 bases and J by 9 bases, with 14 bases of the junction left unmatched. The germline V gene encodes CDR1 MNHNS and CDR2 SASEGT. This CDR3 has 15 residues. The CDR3 region has the DNA TGTGCCAGCAGTGCACCGGGACAGGCTGTTACAAGGCAGTACTTC. This sequence encodes CASSAPGQAVTRQYF.

The chain carries TRBV5-6 and TRBJ2-1; 7 positions match TRBD1. V lost 4 bases to trimming and J lost 2 bases; unmatched junction nucleotides: 6. There are 15 residues in the CDR3. Germline assignment: CDR1 SGHDT and CDR2 YYEEEE. For the CDR3, the DNA is TGTGCCAGCAGCAGGGGGCTGGGCCCCTACAATGAGCAGTTCTTC. Encoded protein: CASSRGLGPYNEQFF.

The V and J genes are TRBV4-2 and TRBJ2-7, with 7 bases aligning to TRBD1. The CDR3 runs 16 residues. Germline V gene lookup returns CDR1 LGHNA and CDR2 YNFKEQ. Trimming at V came to 1 base and at J to 2 bases, leaving 8 bases not matched to a gene. The CDR3 spells CASSQGSRGSTYEQYF. In DNA form, the CDR3 reads TGTGCCAGCAGCCAAGGGAGCAGGGGGAGTACCTACGAGCAGTACTTC.

This clone was seen more than once but under ten times. This chain connects TRBV11-2 to TRBJ2-5; no definite D call. The CDR3 is 13 residues long. CDR1 is SGHAT and CDR2 is FQNNGV in the germline V gene. The V gene lost 1 base and the J gene lost 5 bases, with 8 bases spanning the gap. CDR3 in DNA: TGTGCCAGCAGCTTAGCTGCTGCGGAGACCCAGTACTTC. It specifies CASSLAAAETQYF.

The rearrangement uses TRBV5-4 and TRBJ2-3, with 8 bases identical to TRBD2. The V segment lost 8 bases and the J segment 2 bases; nucleotides outside the gene matches: 4. The CDR3 runs 13 residues. The germline V gene encodes CDR1 SGHNT and CDR2 YYREEE (reference sequence). The CDR3 loop reads CASRRGDTDTQYF. CDR3 sequence (DNA): TGTGCCAGTAGGCGGGGGGACACAGATACGCAGTATTTT.

This clone has more than one count but fewer than ten. The sample contains more than one DNA sequence encoding this CDR3. The chain has TRBV20-1 and TRBJ1-2; D unclear. The CDR3 has 11 amino acids. CDR1 is DFQATT and CDR2 is SNEGSKA in the germline V gene (reference sequence). Trimming removed 2 bases from V and 5 bases from J, with 6 bases in between. The CDR3 sequence: CSARPGYGYTF. Written as DNA, the CDR3 is TGCAGTGCTAGACCGGGTTATGGCTACACCTTC.

This clone was picked up a small number of times. The chain carries TRBV5-4 and TRBJ1-1; D remains unclear. This CDR3 is 15 amino acids long. The V gene's germline CDR1 is SGHNT and CDR2 YYREEE (reference sequence). V was trimmed by 4 bases and J by 6 bases, leaving 19 bases between them. The CDR3 sequence is CASSHGRLGGAEAFF. In DNA, the CDR3 is TGTGCCAGCAGCCATGGGAGGCTCGGAGGCGCTGAAGCTTTCTTT.

V gene TRBV6-6 combines with J gene TRBJ2-1, with 11 bases fitting TRBD2. The CDR3 is 16 amino acids. Germline assignment: CDR1 MNHNY and CDR2 SVGAGI (reference sequence). V was clipped by 0 bases and J by 7 bases; unmatched bases: 5. DNA of the CDR3: TGTGCCAGCAGTTACTCCACTAGCGGGGGTATTAATGAGCAGTTCTTC. This translates into CASSYSTSGGINEQFF.

V gene TRBV9 combines with J gene TRBJ1-6, with 8 bases that match TRBD1. The CDR3 is made up of 14 amino acids. The germline gives CDR1 SGDLS, CDR2 YYNGEE. The V segment lost 3 bases and the J segment 6 bases; nucleotides outside the gene matches: 2. CDR3 sequence reads: CASSGQGSNSPLHF. CDR3 nucleotides: TGTGCCAGCAGCGGACAGGGGTCTAATTCACCCCTCCACTTT. Full variable domain (outside the CDR3, taken from reference TRBV9 and TRBJ1-6): DSGVTQTPKHLITATGQRVTLRCSPRSGDLSVYWYQQSLDQGLQFLIQYYNGEERAKGNILERFSAQQFPDLHSELNLSSLELGDSALYFCASSGQGSNSPLHFGNGTRLTVT.

This clone was seen only a few times. CDR3 DNA sequence: TGCGCCAGCAGCCAAGATAGCAGGGCAAGCCTCCAAATTCAGCCCCAGCATTTT. It codes for CASSQDSRASLQIQPQHF. V usage is TRBV4-1 and J usage is TRBJ1-5; maybe TRBD1 (5 bases). V shed 0 bases and J shed 6 bases, with 21 bases lying between them. Germline CDR1 reads MGHRA; CDR2 reads YSYEKL. CDR3 length equals 18 residues.

The chain recombines TRBV7-9 with TRBJ1-5, with 8 bases that match TRBD1. Unmatched junction bases numbered 5, after V lost 5 bases and J lost 5 bases. This CDR3 spans 14 amino acids. The germline CDR1 and CDR2 sequences are SEHNR and FQNEAQ (reference sequence). CDR3 bases: TGTGCCAGCAGCCAGGGACAGGTGGATCAGCCCCAGCATTTT. Its protein is CASSQGQVDQPQHF.

This clone was observed a few times. This sequence joins TRBV20-1 and TRBJ1-1; D is unclear. The CDR3 consists of 11 residues. V shed 3 bases and J shed 3 bases, with 5 bases lying between them. Germline CDR1 is DFQATT and CDR2 is SNEGSKA (reference sequence). CDR3 sequence: CSASPYTEAFF. In nucleotides, the CDR3 is TGCAGTGCTAGCCCCTACACTGAAGCTTTCTTT.

The rearrangement links TRBV6-6 to TRBJ2-7; the D gene is possibly TRBD2 (6 bases). V was cut by 8 bases and J by 6 bases, with 11 bases left in between. CDR1 and CDR2 (germline): MNHNY, SVGAGI (reference sequence). The CDR3 totals 11 residues. CDR3 in amino acids: CASFMGGEQYF. For the CDR3, the DNA is TGTGCCAGCTTCATGGGAGGCGAGCAGTACTTC.

This chain connects TRBV4-2 to TRBJ2-2; possibly TRBD1 for D (5 bases). Germline V CDR1 and CDR2: LGHNA, YNFKEQ. The CDR3 spans 14 residues. V dropped 6 bases and J dropped 1 base, with 9 bases sitting between them. The CDR3 DNA reads TGTGCCAGCAGTTACCAGGGGAACACCGGGGAGCTGTTTTTT. Translating it yields CASSYQGNTGELFF.

This clone appeared a few times. The chain links TRBV28 to TRBJ2-5; unclear D gene. Looked up from germline, CDR1 is MDHEN and CDR2 is SYDVKM. The CDR3 is made up of 12 amino acids. V was trimmed by 9 bases and J by 4 bases, leaving 12 bases between them. Written as DNA, the CDR3 is TGTGCCAGTACCGATTTCGGAGAGACCCAGTACTTC. Translated, it gives CASTDFGETQYF.

This clone was seen only a few times. This rearrangement joins TRBV10-3 to TRBJ1-1; possibly TRBD1 for D (6 bases). Trimming left V 10 bases short and J 4 bases short, with 16 bases between. Germline V gene lookup returns CDR1 ENHRY and CDR2 SYGVKD. This CDR3 contains 13 residues. CDR3 in amino acids: CATIEEQGTEAFF. CDR3 DNA: TGTGCCACGATAGAAGAACAGGGCACTGAAGCTTTCTTT.